The sequence of this T cell receptor (beta chain) was determined in a study of blood T cell repertoires in COVID-19. This clone was seen just once. Profiling relied on immunoSEQ multiplex PCR, and the TCRdb table lists in-frame clones only, not all of them. The table records roughly 220,000 clones, about four fifths of them present only once. The specimen was PBMCs or T cells enriched from blood (not recorded which). The receptor was derived from a woman aged 40 to 50 with acute COVID-19.

Here the CDR3 DNA reads TGTGCCAGCAGCCAAGATTCAGGAGGGGGGGCAGGTCAGCCCCAGCATTTT. Translation gives CASSQDSGGGAGQPQHF. The chain combines TRBV3-1 (or the pseudogene TRBV3-2) with TRBJ1-5; D is perhaps TRBD1 (6 bases). Trimming took off 0 bases at V and 6 bases at J, with 18 bases between the two ends. CDR3 length: 17 amino acids. The V gene's germline CDR1 is LGHDT and CDR2 YNNKEL (reference sequence).